The 26 T cell receptor beta chains in this list originate from one sample, sequenced in a study of cytomegalovirus exposure and HLA in healthy donors. Here immunoSEQ multiplex PCR was the method, and the copy in TCRdb shows in-frame clones only, minus some. The sample lists roughly 130,000 clones, roughly 86% occurring once. Source material: PBMCs. All receptors come from a man aged 25 to 40 in good health and CMV-seronegative.

V gene TRBV5-1 combines with J gene TRBJ1-4, with a possible D match to TRBD1 (5 bases). Germline V CDR1 and CDR2: SGHRS, YFSETQ. CDR3 length equals 13 residues. V lost 3 bases, J lost 6 bases, and 9 bases lay in between. As DNA, the CDR3 is TGCGCCAGCAGCTACGGGGGGGATGAAAAACTGTTTTTT. Translated, it gives CASSYGGDEKLFF.

The chain has TRBV4-1 and TRBJ1-4, with D hard to call. The germline V gene has CDR1 MGHRA and CDR2 YSYEKL. This CDR3 contains 14 residues. With 6 bases removed from V and 8 bases from J, the gap between germline ends came to 16 bases. The CDR3 region is CASSLVQEAEKLFF. The DNA of the CDR3 is TGCGCCAGCAGTCTCGTCCAGGAGGCGGAAAAACTGTTTTTT.

V and J are TRBV9 and TRBJ2-1; 7 nucleotides align to TRBD1. J was trimmed by 7 bases and V by 3 bases; bases with no gene match: 4. CDR3 length: 13 amino acids. Per germline, CDR1 SGDLS and CDR2 YYNGEE. This CDR3 is CASSGGTANEQFF. The DNA of the CDR3 is TGTGCCAGCAGCGGGGGGACAGCTAATGAGCAGTTCTTC. The full variable domain, in which reference TRBV9 and TRBJ2-1 provide the parts outside the CDR3, is DSGVTQTPKHLITATGQRVTLRCSPRSGDLSVYWYQQSLDQGLQFLIQYYNGEERAKGNILERFSAQQFPDLHSELNLSSLELGDSALYFCASSGGTANEQFFGPGTRLTVL.

This clone was observed a single time. The chain recombines TRBV9 with TRBJ1-3; no clear D gene. The ends were cut back, 0 bases at V and 2 bases at J, with 9 bases in the middle. Germline CDR1 reads SGDLS; CDR2 reads YYNGEE. The CDR3 is made up of 15 amino acids. The CDR3 coding sequence is TGTGCCAGCAGCGTAGAACCCACAGCTGGAAACACCATATATTTT. This encodes CASSVEPTAGNTIYF.

The J gene is TRBJ2-7, the V gene TRBV5-1; 9 positions agree with TRBD1. V shed 0 bases and J 6 bases; nucleotides not matched to a gene: 1. The germline CDR1 and CDR2 sequences are SGHRS and YFSETQ. There are 13 residues in the CDR3. The CDR3 DNA sequence: TGCGCCAGCAGCTTGGTACAGGGGGCCGAGCAGTACTTC. This sequence encodes CASSLVQGAEQYF.

This sequence joins TRBV28 and TRBJ2-1; 10 bases agree with TRBD2. Per germline, CDR1 MDHEN and CDR2 SYDVKM. V gave up 1 base and J gave up 7 bases; unmatched junction bases: 13. CDR3 length: 18 residues. CDR3 sequence reads: CASSLLLAGSGKGNEQFF. The CDR3 coding sequence is TGTGCCAGCAGTTTATTACTAGCGGGGTCTGGAAAAGGTAATGAGCAGTTCTTC.

This rearrangement joins TRBV11-2 to TRBJ2-7, with 9 bases matching TRBD1. Germline V gene data show CDR1 as SGHAT and CDR2 as FQNNGV. This CDR3 is built from 14 residues. The junction had 3 bases not matched to a gene; V was cut back by 4 bases and J by 2 bases. This chain's CDR3 is CASSSDRGTYEQYF. In DNA form, the CDR3 reads TGTGCCAGCAGCTCGGACAGGGGTACCTACGAGCAGTACTTC.

The gene calls are TRBV5-6 and TRBJ2-3; 7 bases are shared with TRBD1. The V and J ends lost 3 bases and 0 bases, in that order; junction bases with no gene match: 4. The CDR3 length is 15 residues. CDR1 and CDR2 from the germline V gene are SGHDT and YYEEEE. CDR3 sequence (DNA): TGTGCCAGCAGCTCAAAGACAGGGAGCACAGATACGCAGTATTTT. Its translation: CASSSKTGSTDTQYF.

The chain has TRBV7-8 and TRBJ1-6; the D is unclear. This CDR3 has 17 amino acids. V was clipped by 1 base and J by 3 bases, with 13 bases between them. Germline-derived CDR1 and CDR2 are SGHVS and FQNEAQ. CDR3 loop: CASSLGQVPDYNSPLHF. CDR3 bases: TGTGCCAGCAGCTTAGGTCAGGTACCCGACTATAATTCACCCCTCCACTTT.

The chain links TRBV11-3 to TRBJ2-1; a possible D gene is TRBD1 (5 bases). Between the trimmed V and J ends, which lost 5 bases and 8 bases, there was a span of 13 bases. CDR1 SGHNT and CDR2 YENEEA come from the germline V gene. The CDR3 is 13 residues long. The CDR3 DNA sequence: TGTGCCAGCAGCCGGAATCAGGGTCATGAGCAGTTCTTC. Translating it yields CASSRNQGHEQFF.

The genes are TRBV5-6 and TRBJ2-7; D gene unclear. Between the trimmed V and J ends, which lost 1 base and 5 bases, there was a span of 10 bases. This CDR3 is built from 13 residues. Germline V gene lookup returns CDR1 SGHDT and CDR2 YYEEEE. CDR3 nucleotide sequence: TGTGCCAGCAGCTTGTGGAGCCCGCACGAGCAGTACTTC. It translates to CASSLWSPHEQYF.

V gene TRBV18 combines with J gene TRBJ1-6, with TRBD1 matching 7 bases. The CDR3 has 15 amino acids. Germline V gene sequence: CDR1 KGHSH, CDR2 LQKENI. The trim removed 5 bases at V and 7 bases at J, leaving 8 bases unmatched. CDR3 amino acids: CASSNRDRGNSPLHF. CDR3 bases: TGTGCCAGCTCAAACCGGGACAGAGGCAATTCACCCCTCCACTTT.

The chain uses TRBV19 and TRBJ2-3, with unresolved D. The CDR3 extends over 16 amino acids. Germline V lookup: CDR1 LNHDA, CDR2 SQIVND (reference sequence). Between the trimmed V and J ends, which lost 3 bases and 0 bases, there was a span of 13 bases. The CDR3, as DNA: TGTGCCAGTAGTATTGCTAGAGCAGCTAGCACAGATACGCAGTATTTT. It encodes CASSIARAASTDTQYF.

The J gene is TRBJ2-7, the V gene TRBV2, with 10 bases identical to TRBD2. Trimming removed 5 bases from V and 0 bases from J; junction bases left unmatched: 4. The CDR3 loop spans 15 amino acids. Per germline, CDR1 SNHLY and CDR2 FYNNEI. Here the CDR3 reads CASSSSGGNSYEQYF. The CDR3 DNA is TGTGCCAGCAGTAGTAGCGGGGGGAACTCCTACGAGCAGTACTTC.

This rearrangement joins TRBV4-3 to TRBJ2-7; D is possibly TRBD2 (5 bases). The CDR3 has 14 amino acids. Germline CDR1 reads LGHNA; CDR2 reads YSLEER. V was trimmed by 0 bases and J by 4 bases, leaving 10 bases between them. The CDR3 region has the DNA TGCGCCAGCAGCCAAGATCGGGGTCCGTACGAGCAGTACTTC. It codes for CASSQDRGPYEQYF.

This clone appeared a few times. The junction does not match germline at one end; this may be a read error. The chain has TRBV6-5 and TRBJ2-3; 9 bases fit TRBD1. The CDR3 covers 15 residues. Germline V gene sequence: CDR1 MNHEY, CDR2 SVGAGI. This CDR3 reads CASPGGTGFTHTQYF. CDR3 DNA: TGTGCCAGCCCAGGCGGGACAGGGTTCACACATACGCAGTATTTT.

This chain connects TRBV5-1 to TRBJ2-1; no firm D call. Trimming removed 2 bases at V and 3 bases at J, with 9 bases between. CDR1 is SGHRS and CDR2 is YFSETQ in the germline V gene. The CDR3 totals 14 residues. In DNA, the CDR3 is TGCGCCAGCAGCTTCGCCGAGTTCTACAATGAGCAGTTCTTC. Encoded protein: CASSFAEFYNEQFF. Using reference TRBV5-1 and TRBJ2-1 for the parts outside the CDR3, the full variable domain is KAGVTQTPRYLIKTRGQQVTLSCSPISGHRSVSWYQQTPGQGLQFLFEYFSETQRNKGNFPGRFSGRQFSNSRSEMNVSTLELGDSALYLCASSFAEFYNEQFFGPGTRLTVL.

The V and J genes are TRBV4-1 and TRBJ2-7; D ambiguous. Germline lookup yields CDR1 MGHRA and CDR2 YSYEKL. This CDR3 spans 13 amino acids. Trimming removed 1 base at V and 3 bases at J, with 7 bases between. The CDR3 coding sequence is TGCGCCAGCAGCCAAGCTACCAACTACGAGCAGTACTTC. As protein: CASSQATNYEQYF.

V and J are TRBV6-6 and TRBJ2-2; D is possibly TRBD2 (6 bases). Per the germline V gene, CDR1 is MNHNY and CDR2 is SVGAGI (reference sequence). The CDR3 runs 12 residues. Trimming removed 7 bases at V and 7 bases at J, with 10 bases between. CDR3 sequence reads: CASTPGVGELFF. CDR3 DNA: TGTGCCAGCACCCCGGGGGTCGGGGAGCTGTTTTTT.

The chain couples TRBV10-3 to TRBJ1-2; no clear D. This CDR3 region has 13 residues. Germline V lookup: CDR1 ENHRY, CDR2 SYGVKD. Between the trimmed V and J ends, which lost 7 bases and 0 bases, there was a span of 9 bases. The CDR3 spells CAIKPASNYGYTF. The CDR3 nucleotides read TGTGCCATCAAACCAGCGTCTAACTATGGCTACACCTTC.

The chain recombines TRBV7-2 with TRBJ1-1; D is possibly TRBD1 (5 bases). Germline CDR1 is SGHTA and CDR2 is FQGNSA. CDR3 length equals 14 residues. The V end lost 4 bases, the J end lost 3 bases, and 12 bases lay between the germline ends. The DNA for the CDR3 is TGTGCCAGCAGCTCCCAGCAGGGTTACACTGAAGCTTTCTTT. It yields the protein CASSSQQGYTEAFF.

In DNA form, the CDR3 reads TGCAGCGTTGTTGGGGACAGGGGAGGCTATGGCTACACCTTC. Its protein product is CSVVGDRGGYGYTF. The chain links TRBV29-1 to TRBJ1-2; TRBD1 matches 10 bases. The ends lost 4 bases at V and 4 bases at J; junction bases unmatched: 6. The CDR3 is made up of 14 amino acids. Germline CDR1 reads SQVTM; CDR2 reads ANQGSEA.

J is TRBJ2-1 and V is TRBV4-1; D unclear. The CDR3 has 14 residues. V lost 0 bases and J lost 8, with 11 bases in between. Germline values: CDR1 MGHRA, CDR2 YSYEKL. This CDR3 reads CASSQDLESDEQFF. The CDR3 DNA sequence: TGCGCCAGCAGCCAAGACTTAGAGTCCGATGAGCAGTTCTTC.

The chain employs TRBV28 and TRBJ1-2, with D maybe TRBD1 (6 bases). There are 14 residues in the CDR3. V gave up 5 bases and J gave up 8 bases, with 18 bases separating them. Germline loops: CDR1 MDHEN, CDR2 SYDVKM. The CDR3 loop reads CASSKTGSSFGYTF. DNA for the CDR3: TGTGCCAGCAGTAAAACAGGGTCCAGTTTCGGCTACACCTTC.

The genes are TRBV28 and TRBJ1-2, with TRBD1 as a possible D gene (6 bases). The V gene's germline CDR1 is MDHEN and CDR2 SYDVKM. V gave up 3 bases and J gave up 8 bases, with 16 bases separating them. This CDR3 is 14 amino acids long. CDR3 sequence reads: CASSFSLGQRGYTF. CDR3 sequence (DNA): TGTGCCAGCAGTTTCTCGCTGGGACAAAGAGGCTACACCTTC.

The chain combines TRBV18 with TRBJ2-7; tentatively, D is TRBD1 (6 bases). The germline V and J ends were trimmed by 3 bases and 1 base, with 16 bases remaining between them. The CDR3 runs to 16 residues. Germline lookup yields CDR1 KGHSH and CDR2 LQKENI. In DNA form, the CDR3 reads TGTGCCAGCTCACCGGTACAGGAAAGGGGGTCCTACGAGCAGTACTTC. Its protein is CASSPVQERGSYEQYF.